A single sample is the source of the 9 T cell receptor beta chains below, sequenced in a study of OX40 agonist ivuxolimab in advanced cancers. Sequencing used immunoSEQ multiplex PCR; TCRdb keeps in-frame clones, though not all of them. The repertoire holds tens of thousands of clones, under 85% seen once, with 3% to 3.5% in the top ten. The sequences come from CD4+ or CD8+ T cells sorted from blood, collected in a trial of the OX40 agonist ivuxolimab. The receptors stem from an adult with an advanced solid tumor such as melanoma, head and neck, liver or kidney cancer.

The chain recombines TRBV29-1 with TRBJ2-1; 9 positions match TRBD1. The CDR3 length is 12 residues. V shed 7 bases and J 4 bases; nucleotides not matched to a gene: 2. Germline loops: CDR1 SQVTM, CDR2 ANQGSEA. The CDR3 reads CSAGTGYNEQFF. CDR3 nucleotide sequence: TGCAGCGCAGGGACAGGGTACAATGAGCAGTTCTTC.

The chain joins TRBV2 to TRBJ1-5; D unclear. From germline, CDR1 is SNHLY and CDR2 FYNNEI. The CDR3 consists of 14 residues. V lost 5 bases, J lost 0 bases, and 8 bases lay in between. CDR3 coding DNA: TGTGCCAGCAGTCGACTGAATAGCAATCAGCCCCAGCATTTT. It is translated as CASSRLNSNQPQHF.

The rearrangement joins TRBV5-1 to TRBJ1-1, with TRBD1 as a possible D gene (5 bases). The ends were cut back, 4 bases at V and 3 bases at J, with 16 bases in the middle. The CDR3 sequence is 15 residues long. CDR1 and CDR2 (germline): SGHRS, YFSETQ. In DNA form, the CDR3 reads TGCGCCAGCAGCCCGTCTCGGGGGGACGACACTGAAGCTTTCTTT. Encoded protein: CASSPSRGDDTEAFF.

This rearrangement joins TRBV5-1 to TRBJ1-2, with unresolved D. V dropped 0 bases and J dropped 5 bases, with 17 bases sitting between them. The germline CDR1 and CDR2 sequences are SGHRS and YFSETQ. The CDR3 extends over 16 amino acids. In DNA, the CDR3 is TGCGCCAGCAGCTTGGGTTTGGGTTCGGGAACGTATGGCTACACCTTC. Its protein product is CASSLGLGSGTYGYTF.

The chain uses TRBV5-1 and TRBJ1-1, with 7 bases aligning to TRBD1. Per germline, CDR1 SGHRS and CDR2 YFSETQ. The CDR3 extends over 14 amino acids. With 1 base clipped from V and 6 bases from J, the junction kept 6 bases outside the gene matches. The CDR3 coding sequence is TGCGCCAGCAGCTTGAGGCAGGGGGAAGCTGAAGCTTTCTTT. This sequence encodes CASSLRQGEAEAFF.

The CDR3 DNA is TGTGCCAGCAGTTGGACGGCGGCGCGGGAGACCCAGTACTTC. It yields the protein CASSWTAARETQYF. This chain connects TRBV2 to TRBJ2-5, with D unclear. Germline CDR1 reads SNHLY; CDR2 reads FYNNEI. The CDR3 spans 14 residues. Trimming took 5 bases from V and 5 from J, leaving 15 bases between them.

The table lists this clone with a count of one. The chain carries TRBV7-9 and TRBJ1-1; D is undetermined. CDR1 is SEHNR and CDR2 is FQNEAQ in the germline V gene (reference sequence). This CDR3 is 13 amino acids long. The ends were cut back, 1 base at V and 3 bases at J, with 6 bases in the middle. The CDR3 protein is CASSLVRDTEAFF. CDR3 sequence (DNA): TGTGCCAGCAGCTTAGTGAGGGACACTGAAGCTTTCTTT. The full variable domain, rest sourced from reference TRBV7-9 and TRBJ1-1, is DTGVSQNPRHKITKRGQNVTFRCDPISEHNRLYWYRQTLGQGPEFLTYFQNEAQLEKSRLLSDRFSAERPKGSFSTLEIQRTEQGDSAMYLCASSLVRDTEAFFGQGTRLTVV.

The chain couples TRBV6-1 to TRBJ1-5; no clear D gene. This CDR3 region has 13 residues. Per germline, CDR1 MNHNS and CDR2 SASEGT. Trimming cost V 4 bases and J 9 bases, with 13 bases left between them. CDR3 residues: CASSVMGERPQHF. The CDR3 nucleotides read TGTGCCAGCAGTGTGATGGGAGAGAGGCCCCAGCATTTT.

The V and J genes are TRBV6-1 and TRBJ2-5, with 10 positions matching TRBD2. J was trimmed by 8 bases and V by 0 bases; bases with no gene match: 9. CDR3 length equals 16 residues. Germline assignment: CDR1 MNHNS and CDR2 SASEGT. The CDR3 region is CASSEAVELAGSTQYF. The CDR3 bases are TGTGCCAGCAGTGAAGCTGTCGAACTAGCGGGAAGTACCCAGTACTTC.